The rows below give T cell receptor beta chains drawn from one sample of a study of T-cell reconstitution after alpha-beta-depleted transplantation in children. MiXCR, run by TCRdb on the PCR reads, gives a single entry per CDR3 protein. This sample has about 17,000 distinct CDR3 sequences, with around 12% found just once. This sample comprised PBMCs, mostly from graft donor cells, obtained 180 days after TCRalphabeta/CD19-depleted stem cell transplant. The receptors derive from a boy in the first two years of life who had a stem cell transplant for Wiskott-Aldrich syndrome, so the T cells may come from the graft donor. The CDR3 runs from the conserved cysteine through the conserved F or W. D genes are given only for firm matches. A clone size is listed for some rows: how often the clone was seen (once, few, many), or a class if it is expanded.

size: many
V: TRBV20-1
J: TRBJ2-7
D: TRBD2
DNA: TGCAGTGCCCTGCGCGGGACTAGCGGGTACGAGCAGTACTTC
CDR3: CSALRGTSGYEQYF

size: many
V: TRBV5-1
J: TRBJ2-1
D: TRBD2
DNA: TGCGCCAGCAGCTTGCTAGCGGGAGAGGCGGGGCAGTTCTTC
CDR3: CASSLLAGEAGQFF

size: .
V: TRBV29-1
J: TRBJ2-5
D: TRBD2
DNA: TGCAGCGTAGAGAGCGGGAGGGCCCAGTACTTC
CDR3: CSVESGRAQYF

size: many
V: TRBV14
J: TRBJ2-7
D: TRBD2
DNA: TGTGCCAGCAGCCCCCGAGTAGCGGGACCCTACGAGCAGTACTTC
CDR3: CASSPRVAGPYEQYF

size: many
V: TRBV13
J: TRBJ1-4
D: .
DNA: TGTGCCAGCAGCTCAGGTTCGGGGTCCAAGGAAAAACTGTTTTTT
CDR3: CASSSGSGSKEKLFF

size: few
V: TRBV21-1
J: TRBJ2-1
D: .
DNA: TGTGCCAGCAGCAGGTGCTGGACAGGGAGCTCCTACAATGAGCAGTTCTTC
CDR3: CASSRCWTGSSYNEQFF

size: many
V: TRBV5-1
J: TRBJ1-1
D: TRBD1
DNA: TGCGCCAGCAGCGAACCGGGACAGGGTGACACTGAAGCTTTCTTT
CDR3: CASSEPGQGDTEAFF

size: few
V: TRBV7-2
J: TRBJ1-2
D: .
DNA: TGTGCCAGCAGCTTAGCGCTCAGGGATCCCTATGGCTACACCTTC
CDR3: CASSLALRDPYGYTF

size: many
V: TRBV12-3/TRBV12-4
J: TRBJ2-2
D: TRBD1
DNA: TGTGCCAGCAGCCGGGACAGACCCACCGGGGAGCTGTTTTTT
CDR3: CASSRDRPTGELFF

size: few
V: TRBV5-1
J: TRBJ2-1
D: .
DNA: TGCGCCAGCTACTCAAGCCCAGGGGGGACTTACAATGAGCAGTTCTTC
CDR3: CASYSSPGGTYNEQFF

size: few
V: TRBV28
J: TRBJ2-7
D: .
DNA: TGTGCCAGCAGCTATCGTCAGGGAATCCACGAGCAGTACTTC
CDR3: CASSYRQGIHEQYF

size: many
V: TRBV4-3
J: TRBJ1-1
D: .
DNA: TGCGCCAGCAGCCAAGATATCGGGCAAGCTTTCTTT
CDR3: CASSQDIGQAFF

size: many
V: TRBV5-1
J: TRBJ2-6
D: .
DNA: TGCGCCAGCAGCTTGGAGCCCTCTGGGGCCAACGTCCTGACTTTC
CDR3: CASSLEPSGANVLTF

size: .
V: TRBV10-3
J: TRBJ2-7
D: TRBD2
DNA: TGTGCCACAGCCCCGCGGGAGGACTCGAGTGAGCAGTACTTC
CDR3: CATAPREDSSEQYF

size: many
V: TRBV11-2
J: TRBJ1-5
D: .
DNA: TGTGCCAGCAGCTACGGGTCTAATCAGCCCCAGCATTTT
CDR3: CASSYGSNQPQHF

size: few
V: TRBV3-1
J: TRBJ2-7
D: TRBD2
DNA: TGTGCCAGCAGCCTCGGAGCCGGGACTAGCGTAATACAGTACTTC
CDR3: CASSLGAGTSVIQYF

size: many
V: TRBV6-5
J: TRBJ1-1
D: .
DNA: TGTGCCAGCAGCCCTAAAAGGGGTCACACTGAAGCTTTCTTT
CDR3: CASSPKRGHTEAFF

size: many
V: TRBV20-1
J: TRBJ2-1
D: TRBD1
DNA: TGCAGTGCCCGAGATAAGGGGGCCAGTTCAAACTACAATGAGCAGTTCTTC
CDR3: CSARDKGASSNYNEQFF

size: .
V: TRBV7-9
J: TRBJ1-1
D: .
DNA: TGTGCCAGCAGCTTAGAAGGGTTGAACACTGAAGCTTTCTTT
CDR3: CASSLEGLNTEAFF

size: .
V: TRBV24-1
J: TRBJ2-2
D: .
DNA: TGTGCCACCAGTGATACCCGGACGAACCCGAACACCGGGGAGCTGTTTTTT
CDR3: CATSDTRTNPNTGELFF

size: many
V: TRBV24-1
J: TRBJ1-5
D: .
DNA: TGTGCCACCAGTGATCCTCGGGCCGATTCTTCTAGCAATCAGCCCCAGCATTTT
CDR3: CATSDPRADSSSNQPQHF

size: .
V: TRBV29-1
J: TRBJ2-3
D: .
DNA: TGCAGCGCCATAGCGGGCACAGATACGCAGTATTTT
CDR3: CSAIAGTDTQYF

size: many
V: TRBV7-6
J: TRBJ1-3
D: TRBD1
DNA: TGTGCCAGCAGCTTAAACAGGGGCCAATTCTTTGTTGGAAACACCATATATTTT
CDR3: CASSLNRGQFFVGNTIYF

size: .
V: TRBV20-1
J: TRBJ2-1
D: TRBD2
DNA: TGCAGTGCCACCCTCCACCGAAGCGGGAGAAATAACAATGAGCAGTTCTTC
CDR3: CSATLHRSGRNNNEQFF

size: many
V: TRBV19
J: TRBJ2-3
D: .
DNA: TGTGCCAGTAAGGGGCAAGGAGATACGCAGTATTTT
CDR3: CASKGQGDTQYF

size: .
V: TRBV5-1
J: TRBJ1-6
D: TRBD1
DNA: TGCGCCAGCAGCTTTGGACAGGGGGGTTCACCCCTCCACTTT
CDR3: CASSFGQGGSPLHF

size: medium-sized
V: TRBV3-1
J: TRBJ2-2
D: .
DNA: TGTGCCAGCAGCCAAGTTACTAGTTCCGGCGGGGAGCTGTTTTTT
CDR3: CASSQVTSSGGELFF

size: .
V: TRBV10-3
J: TRBJ1-2
D: .
DNA: TGTGCCATCACTGGGGGGCGCGGAGATGGCTACACCTTC
CDR3: CAITGGRGDGYTF

size: few
V: TRBV7-9
J: TRBJ2-5
D: .
DNA: TGTGCCAGCAGCTTACTTCGGGAGACCCAGTACTTC
CDR3: CASSLLRETQYF

size: .
V: TRBV29-1
J: TRBJ1-5
D: TRBD1
DNA: TGCAGCGTTGGTGACAGGGCAAGTCAGCCCCAGCATTTT
CDR3: CSVGDRASQPQHF

size: .
V: TRBV14
J: TRBJ2-2
D: .
DNA: TGTGCCAGCAGCCCAGGTCAGGCGAACACCGGGGAGCTGTTTTTT
CDR3: CASSPGQANTGELFF

size: many
V: TRBV5-1
J: TRBJ2-7
D: .
DNA: TGCGCCAGCAGCTTGTTCGGGGACTACGAGCAGTACTTC
CDR3: CASSLFGDYEQYF

size: .
V: TRBV29-1
J: TRBJ1-1
D: .
DNA: TGCAGCGTTCAAACAGGGATGAACACTGAAGCTTTCTTT
CDR3: CSVQTGMNTEAFF

size: .
V: TRBV5-6
J: TRBJ1-3
D: .
DNA: TGTGCCAGCAGCTTGGTAGGGGTAGAGGATGGAAACACCATATATTTT
CDR3: CASSLVGVEDGNTIYF

size: many
V: TRBV20-1
J: TRBJ2-7
D: TRBD1
DNA: TGCAGTGCTAGAGCTCCGACAGGGGACCACGAGCAGTACTTC
CDR3: CSARAPTGDHEQYF

size: few
V: TRBV11-3
J: TRBJ1-3
D: .
DNA: TGTGCCAGCAGCAGTCGAGGGCAGAGCTCTGGAAACACCATATATTTT
CDR3: CASSSRGQSSGNTIYF

size: .
V: TRBV20-1
J: TRBJ2-3
D: TRBD2
DNA: TGCAGTGCTGAACTAGCGGGAGTGTCGCAGTATTTT
CDR3: CSAELAGVSQYF

size: many
V: TRBV5-1
J: TRBJ2-5
D: TRBD1
DNA: TGCGCCAGCAGCCTAGGGACAGGAGAAGAGACCCAGTACTTC
CDR3: CASSLGTGEETQYF

size: many
V: TRBV19
J: TRBJ2-3
D: TRBD2
DNA: TGTGCCAGTAGTCCCTTAGCGGGAGTGACAGATACGCAGTATTTT
CDR3: CASSPLAGVTDTQYF

size: few
V: TRBV7-9
J: TRBJ2-7
D: TRBD1
DNA: TGTGCCAGCGCGGGACAGGCCTACGAGCAGTACTTC
CDR3: CASAGQAYEQYF

size: few
V: TRBV7-8
J: TRBJ2-7
D: .
DNA: TGTGCCAGCAGCTTAGGTTGGATGGGGCCGGGGGTTCTAGGCTACGAGCAGTACTTC
CDR3: CASSLGWMGPGVLGYEQYF

size: many
V: TRBV11-2
J: TRBJ2-1
D: .
DNA: TGTGCCAGCAGCTTATATGACGCAAACTCCTACAATGAGCAGTTCTTC
CDR3: CASSLYDANSYNEQFF

size: many
V: TRBV5-1
J: TRBJ2-3
D: .
DNA: TGCGCCAGCAGCTCCCGCAAGACAGATACGCAGTATTTT
CDR3: CASSSRKTDTQYF

size: .
V: TRBV30
J: TRBJ1-2
D: .
DNA: TGTGCCTGGAGTACCCCGGACAGACTACTTGGGGGCTACACCTTC
CDR3: CAWSTPDRLLGGYTF

size: .
V: TRBV19
J: TRBJ1-1
D: .
DNA: TGTGCCAGTAGTTCAACGTGGGGGGCCGGCACTGAAGCTTTCTTT
CDR3: CASSSTWGAGTEAFF

size: .
V: TRBV20-1
J: TRBJ2-2
D: .
DNA: TGCAGTGCTAGGGGGGACGGGTTTCGGGGCGGGGAGCTGTTTTTT
CDR3: CSARGDGFRGGELFF

size: many
V: TRBV7-2
J: TRBJ2-1
D: TRBD2
DNA: TGTGCCAGCAGCGCCCATAGCGGGGTCTCCTACAATGAGCAGTTCTTC
CDR3: CASSAHSGVSYNEQFF

size: .
V: TRBV25-1
J: TRBJ2-6
D: TRBD2
DNA: TGTGCCAGCAGTCCCAAGGGCGCTAGCGGGCCCCTAAGTTCTGGGGCCAACGTCCTGACTTTC
CDR3: CASSPKGASGPLSSGANVLTF

size: many
V: TRBV18
J: TRBJ1-1
D: .
DNA: TGTGCCAGCTCATCGCGCCAGGGGAACACTGAAGCTTTCTTT
CDR3: CASSSRQGNTEAFF

size: many
V: TRBV20-1
J: TRBJ2-7
D: .
DNA: TGCAGTGCTAGAGATCTAGGACGGGCGACCTACGAGCAGTACTTC
CDR3: CSARDLGRATYEQYF

size: many
V: TRBV13
J: TRBJ2-3
D: .
DNA: TGTGCCAGCAGCATAAGCTTGGACTGGGATACGCAGTATTTT
CDR3: CASSISLDWDTQYF

size: many
V: TRBV4-1
J: TRBJ2-4
D: TRBD2
DNA: TGCGCCAGCAGCCAAGATGGACTAGACTGGAACATTCAGTACTTC
CDR3: CASSQDGLDWNIQYF

size: many
V: TRBV12-3/TRBV12-4
J: TRBJ2-7
D: TRBD2
DNA: TGTGCCAGCAGTGACCCTAGCGGGGGAGTATACGAGCAGTACTTC
CDR3: CASSDPSGGVYEQYF

size: few
V: TRBV20-1
J: TRBJ1-3
D: .
DNA: TGCAGTGCTAGTTCGGGGGACACCTCTGGAAACACCATATATTTT
CDR3: CSASSGDTSGNTIYF

size: .
V: TRBV20-1
J: TRBJ2-2
D: TRBD2
DNA: TGCAGTGCTAGCGCCAGCGGGAGGGGGACGGGGGAGCTGTTTTTT
CDR3: CSASASGRGTGELFF

size: .
V: TRBV11-2
J: TRBJ2-1
D: TRBD2
DNA: TGTGCCAGCAGCTTAGGGTGGACTAGCGGGATTCTCAGTAGTGAGCAGTTCTTC
CDR3: CASSLGWTSGILSSEQFF

size: .
V: TRBV12-3/TRBV12-4
J: TRBJ1-5
D: .
DNA: TGTGCCAGCAGTTTGACGGCAGGGATTTATAGCAATCAGCCCCAGCATTTT
CDR3: CASSLTAGIYSNQPQHF